This T cell receptor beta chain was recorded in a study of shared clonotypes between healthy human individuals. Study overall: With ages of 18 to 49, the donors were two women and three men.

Assay used: immunoSEQ multiplex PCR; TCRdb lists only in-frame clones, some missing. The data show around 940,000 clones, with approximately 80% seen just once and about 1.5% held by the top ten. The V gene's germline CDR1 is ENHRY and CDR2 SYGVKD. With 0 bases removed from V and 7 bases from J, the gap between germline ends came to 10 bases. This CDR3 is 14 amino acids long. The origin of this receptor is a man between 18 and 35 years old in good health. The chain uses TRBV10-3 and TRBJ1-5; D ambiguous. The sample consisted of memory CD4+ T cells sorted from blood. Subset noted: CD45RA-negative fraction. As DNA, the CDR3 is TGTGCCATCAGTGAGTCCCCGGGAGAACAGCCCCAGCATTTT. It translates to CAISESPGEQPQHF.